The T cell receptor beta chain described here comes from a study of CD8+CD57+ T cells in acquired aplastic anemia. Study-wide context: Healthy-donor CD4+ cells averaged approximately 10 million reads.

TCR beta VDJ combinations and CDR3 sequences were profiled from genomic DNA. TCRdb redid the calling of the reads with MiXCR, one entry per CDR3 protein. The sample consists of about 210,000 distinct CDR3 sequences, approximately 60% of them appearing once. This clonotype has just one count. Germline V gives CDR1 SQVTM, CDR2 ANQGSEA. The CDR3 extends over 14 amino acids. Trimming removed 4 bases from V and 8 bases from J, with 17 bases in between. The sequenced sample consisted of sorted CD4+, CD8+, or CD8+CD57+ T cells (not recorded which) from PBMCs. This TCR was sampled from a human donor in good health. This sequence joins TRBV29-1 and TRBJ1-4; D is perhaps TRBD1 (5 bases). DNA for the CDR3: TGCAGCGTTGCAACCGGGACGGACGGAGAAAAACTGTTTTTT. It yields the protein CSVATGTDGEKLFF.